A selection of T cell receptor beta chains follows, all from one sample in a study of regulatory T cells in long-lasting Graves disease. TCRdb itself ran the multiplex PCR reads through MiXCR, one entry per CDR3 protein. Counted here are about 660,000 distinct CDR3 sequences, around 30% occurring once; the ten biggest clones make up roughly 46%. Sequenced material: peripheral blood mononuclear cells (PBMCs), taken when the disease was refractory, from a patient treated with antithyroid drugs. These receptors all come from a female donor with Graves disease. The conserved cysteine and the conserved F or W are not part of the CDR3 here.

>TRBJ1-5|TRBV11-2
ASSLDRPPQH
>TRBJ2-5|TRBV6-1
ASSKTSGRQETQY
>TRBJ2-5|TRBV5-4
ASSPAGRDQETQY
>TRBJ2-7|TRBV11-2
ASSWDRRNEQY
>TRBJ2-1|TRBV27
ASSIRTGGNEQF
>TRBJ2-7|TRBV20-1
SAGTSGSGPYEQY
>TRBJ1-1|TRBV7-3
ASSLRGGSEAF
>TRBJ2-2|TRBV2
ASSESLAGINTGELF
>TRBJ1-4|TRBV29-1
SVGGQGREKLF
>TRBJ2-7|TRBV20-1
SAPPGTGGAEQY
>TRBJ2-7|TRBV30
AWGSYEQY
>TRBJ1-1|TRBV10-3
AISEDNMNTEAF
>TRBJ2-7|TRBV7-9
ASSFPERVEQY
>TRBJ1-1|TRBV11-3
ASSLGGTGHTEAF
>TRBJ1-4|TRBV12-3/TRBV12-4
ASRGDRDNEKLF
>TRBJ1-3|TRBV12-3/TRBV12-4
ASNTFRDTGNTIY
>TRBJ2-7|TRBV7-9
ASARTSGSLEQY
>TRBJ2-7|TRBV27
ASSFYRSFSYEQY
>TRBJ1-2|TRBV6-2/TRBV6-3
ASRSTGEGTNYGYT
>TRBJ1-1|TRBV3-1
ASRDRRGNTEAF
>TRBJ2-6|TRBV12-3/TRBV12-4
ASSSTGANVLT
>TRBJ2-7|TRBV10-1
ASSESRDSRGGEQY
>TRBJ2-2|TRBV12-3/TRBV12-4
ASSPYKQQGTNTGELF
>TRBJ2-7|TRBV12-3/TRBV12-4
ASSSPGTGGPYEQY
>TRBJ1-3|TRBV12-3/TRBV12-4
ASSWGNTIY
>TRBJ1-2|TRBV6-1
ANRMDGGYGYT
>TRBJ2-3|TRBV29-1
SVEDPGDRGTDTQY